This TCR beta chain was captured by sequencing in a study of early T cells in non-severe SARS-CoV-2 infection. Study-wide context: Alpha and beta chains were unpaired, from unsorted whole-blood bulk RNA.

CDR1 and CDR2 (germline): LGHDT, YNNKEL (reference sequence). CDR3 length: 17 amino acids. Study results and limitations: VDJdb matching skewed toward anti-spike CD8 responses, missing private and CD4 specificities.

Many counts were recorded for this clonotype. Its antigen is as yet unknown. The junction shows a germline mismatch at one end, possibly a read error. Individual cDNA molecules each received unique molecular identifiers attached to them. TCRdb re-called the 5' RACE reads through MiXCR, storing one row per CDR3 protein. This repertoire shows about 77,000 distinct CDR3 sequences, about 15% found once; its top ten account for around 2.6%. This sequence originates from an adult who was a healthcare worker with PCR-confirmed SARS-CoV-2 infection or an uninfected control (not recorded which). Sequences were obtained from whole blood. The chain carries TRBV3-1 and TRBJ2-1; TRBD1 matches at 9 bases. CDR3 amino acids: CASSQDVRDRVYNEQFF. DNA for the CDR3: TGTGCCAGCAGTCAAGACGTCCGGGACAGGGTTTACAATGAGCAGTTCTTC.